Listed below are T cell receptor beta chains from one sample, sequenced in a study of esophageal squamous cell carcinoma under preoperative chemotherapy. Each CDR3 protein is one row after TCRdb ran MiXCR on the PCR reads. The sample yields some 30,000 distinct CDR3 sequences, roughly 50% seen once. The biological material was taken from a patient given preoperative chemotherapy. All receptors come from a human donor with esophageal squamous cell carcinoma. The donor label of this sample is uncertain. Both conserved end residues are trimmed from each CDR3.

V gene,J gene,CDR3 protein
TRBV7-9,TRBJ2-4,ASSSRTSGTYNEQY
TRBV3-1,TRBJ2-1,ASSQDRGRGEQF
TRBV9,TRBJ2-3,ASSVDDVTDTQY
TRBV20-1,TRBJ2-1,SAREGAREQF
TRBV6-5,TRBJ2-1,ASTNLGGTGSFEQF
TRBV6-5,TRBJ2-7,ASSPTDRHEQY
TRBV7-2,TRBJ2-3,ASNNPLDTQY
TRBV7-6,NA,ASSLDAPLRGGAKDIQY
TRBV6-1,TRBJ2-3,ASGAGQGGTNTQY
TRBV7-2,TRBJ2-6,ANLLSLSGANVLT
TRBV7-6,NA,AGSSGARGTDTQY
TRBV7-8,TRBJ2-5,VGGKGYGATRY
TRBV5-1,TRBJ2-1,ASSLASRANEQF
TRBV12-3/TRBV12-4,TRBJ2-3,ASSLGSTGRY
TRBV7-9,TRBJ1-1,ASSFSPDPEAF
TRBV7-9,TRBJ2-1,ASSPPSAGRAGDNEQF
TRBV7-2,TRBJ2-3,ASSRQGGRGPETQY
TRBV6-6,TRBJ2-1,ASSSVQGNSYEQF
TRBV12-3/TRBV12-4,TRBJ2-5,ACTSRGDQNTQY
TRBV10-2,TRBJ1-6,ASSEGGGSGGEQY
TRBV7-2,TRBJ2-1,ASTPSLLGLIEQF
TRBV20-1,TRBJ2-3,SASSWDYGTDTQY
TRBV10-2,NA,ASSIAYEQY
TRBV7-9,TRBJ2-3,ASSLSGQTVSTGKQY
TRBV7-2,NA,ASSLGGSVYDTQY
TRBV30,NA,AWNRGVGEQY
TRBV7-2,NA,ASSLVGGSSAYEQY
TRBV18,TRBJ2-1,ASSQRALGNEQF
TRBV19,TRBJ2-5,ASSLGIQETQY
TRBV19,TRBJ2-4,ASSQRGGGVSKNIQY
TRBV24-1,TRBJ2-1,ATSENLAGAYNEQF
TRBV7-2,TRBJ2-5,AGRPGLDKNTQY
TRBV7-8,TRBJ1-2,ASSRNSGQSIYGYT
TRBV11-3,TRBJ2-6,ASSLEQGLASGANVLT
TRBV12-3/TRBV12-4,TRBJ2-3,ASNSGGLAGERSADTQY
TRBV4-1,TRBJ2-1,ASSQEGPKPYNEQF
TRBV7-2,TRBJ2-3,ASTAQGGRGTDTQY
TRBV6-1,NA,AGSGGTVKETQY
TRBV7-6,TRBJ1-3,ASSPGQGSSGNTIY
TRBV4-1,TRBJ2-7,ASSQDPGTGQY